The T cell receptor (beta chain) under discussion was sequenced for a study of CD8 T cells in Susac syndrome. The CDR3 is made up of 14 amino acids. V was pared by 4 bases and J by 5 bases, with 7 bases of the junction left unmatched. CDR1 is SQVTM, CDR2 ANQGSEA, per germline. Negative isolation was applied to CD8+ and CD4+ T cells, and FACS enrichment was applied to TEMRA cells. An amount of RNA that ranged from roughly 0.45 to 1 ug was reverse transcribed with random hexamers. An immunoSEQ multiplex PCR generated amplified TCR beta CDR3 products spanning 54 Vbeta and 13 Jbeta. TCRdb re-derived calls from the immunoSEQ multiplex PCR reads in MiXCR, one entry per CDR3 protein. The data hold about 130,000 distinct CDR3 sequences, with over 90% observed a single time.

Sample: CD4+ T cells from PBMCs. The chain carries TRBV29-1 and TRBJ2-7, with 11 bases that match TRBD2. The origin of this receptor is a human donor in good health. The CDR3 bases are TGCAGCGTTGGTTCGCTAGCGGGAGGAAACGAGCAGTACTTC. Its translation is CSVGSLAGGNEQYF.